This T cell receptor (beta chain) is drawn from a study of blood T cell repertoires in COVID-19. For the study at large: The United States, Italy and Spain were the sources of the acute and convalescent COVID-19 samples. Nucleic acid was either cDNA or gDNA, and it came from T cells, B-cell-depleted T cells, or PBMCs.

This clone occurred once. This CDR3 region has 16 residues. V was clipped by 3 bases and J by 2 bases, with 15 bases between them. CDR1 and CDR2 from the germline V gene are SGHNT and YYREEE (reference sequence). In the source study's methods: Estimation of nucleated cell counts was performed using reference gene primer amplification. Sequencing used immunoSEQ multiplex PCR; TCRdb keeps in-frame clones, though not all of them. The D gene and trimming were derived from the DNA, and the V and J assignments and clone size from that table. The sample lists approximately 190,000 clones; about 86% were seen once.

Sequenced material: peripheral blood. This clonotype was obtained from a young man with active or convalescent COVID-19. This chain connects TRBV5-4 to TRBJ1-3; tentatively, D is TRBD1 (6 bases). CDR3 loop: CASSYQAGAAGNTIYF. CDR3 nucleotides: TGTGCCAGCAGCTACCAGGCGGGGGCAGCTGGAAACACCATATATTTT.